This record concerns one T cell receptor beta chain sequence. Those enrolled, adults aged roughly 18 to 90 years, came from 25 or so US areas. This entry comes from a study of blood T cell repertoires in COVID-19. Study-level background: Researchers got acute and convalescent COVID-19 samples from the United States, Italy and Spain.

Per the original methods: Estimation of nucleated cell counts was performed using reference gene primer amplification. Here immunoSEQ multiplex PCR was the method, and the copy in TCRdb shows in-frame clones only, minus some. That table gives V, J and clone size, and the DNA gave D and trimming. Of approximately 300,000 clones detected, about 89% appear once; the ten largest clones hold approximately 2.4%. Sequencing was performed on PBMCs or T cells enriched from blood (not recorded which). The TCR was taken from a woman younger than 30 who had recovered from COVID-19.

The DNA for the CDR3 is TGTGCCAGCAGCCGAGTCATACAGGGCCCTAGGGAAGGCTACACCTTC. Its protein is CASSRVIQGPREGYTF. The chain recombines TRBV5-6 with TRBJ1-2; tentatively, D is TRBD1 (6 bases). The CDR3 covers 16 residues. The V end lost 4 bases, the J end lost 8 bases, and 24 bases lay between the germline ends. Germline loops: CDR1 SGHDT, CDR2 YYEEEE.